The rows below give T cell receptor beta chains drawn from one sample of a study of STAT5B mutations in CD4+ large granular lymphocyte leukemia. The data were produced by immunoSEQ multiplex PCR, yet TCRdb's version contains in-frame clones alone and is incomplete. Of fewer than 25,000 clones listed, 60% to 85% were seen once; the top ten hold 0.4% to 0.45%. The sequenced sample consisted of CD4+ T cells from blood buffy coats. The receptors stem from a human donor in good health. CDR3s include the opening cysteine and the closing phenylalanine or tryptophan.

CDR3aa | j_gene | v_gene
CASSLVPESNTEAFF | TRBJ1-1 | TRBV5-4
CASSPSGTAYEQYF | TRBJ2-7 | TRBV28
CASSPGTGVFLVSYNEQFF | TRBJ2-1 | TRBV28
CASSSRSNYGYTF | TRBJ1-2 | TRBV7-9
CSAYTGLSNEQFF | TRBJ2-1 | TRBV29-1
CASSQSTGGSYEQYF | TRBJ2-7 | TRBV14
CASREGGDLRGYTF | TRBJ1-2 | TRBV28
CASSLQGQETQYF | TRBJ2-5 | TRBV7-9
CASSLQGISYEQYF | TRBJ2-7 | TRBV5-1
CASSLVVGPETQYF | TRBJ2-5 | TRBV7-9
CASSFAGATDTQYF | TRBJ2-3 | TRBV7-2
CASSMGGPQETQYF | TRBJ2-5 | TRBV28
CASSLGPGQIYEQYF | . | TRBV7-7
CASSLRDNYYGYTF | TRBJ1-2 | TRBV5-5
CASSPGGLAGGPTVSQYF | TRBJ2-5 | TRBV7-8
CASSPWDREAEAFF | TRBJ1-1 | TRBV18
CASSFAGLVNEQFF | TRBJ2-1 | TRBV28
CASSPRGPTNEKLFF | TRBJ1-4 | TRBV18
CASGYSANTGELFF | TRBJ2-2 | TRBV7-9
CASSPTGTNTEAFF | TRBJ1-1 | TRBV5-1
CATGTGSTDTQYF | TRBJ2-3 | TRBV5-1
CASSQDRGDRQFF | TRBJ2-1 | TRBV4-3
CASSSTGNPDLYNEQFF | TRBJ2-1 | TRBV5-1
CASSPLFGRVSQETQYF | TRBJ2-5 | TRBV5-6
CASRPRGELFF | TRBJ2-2 | TRBV7-2
CSTGSSIGETQYF | TRBJ2-5 | TRBV29-1
CASIKGGVADTQYF | TRBJ2-3 | TRBV7-8
CASSVGAGPIEFRTDTQYF | TRBJ2-3 | TRBV9
CASSPGGILYEQYF | TRBJ2-7 | TRBV18
CASSYSGGGGEKLFF | TRBJ1-4 | TRBV6-6
CASGREGGQDTQYF | TRBJ2-3 | TRBV9
CASSWRLAGGNTGELFF | TRBJ2-2 | TRBV7-2
CASSFQEWTGFGEKLFF | TRBJ1-4 | TRBV28
CASSVRTGTRNYGYTF | TRBJ1-2 | TRBV10-1
CAWAGARNEQFF | TRBJ2-1 | TRBV30
CASSQGGRDEQYF | TRBJ2-7 | TRBV18
CASSSPTGGIYGYTF | TRBJ1-2 | TRBV5-6
CATRGGGRYRSGNTIYF | TRBJ1-3 | TRBV15
CASSLPSGELFF | TRBJ2-2 | TRBV7-3
CASSQDYRGAPTDTQYF | TRBJ2-3 | TRBV4-2
CASGWSSSTDTQYF | TRBJ2-3 | TRBV7-2
CASSHGTGYGYTF | TRBJ1-2 | TRBV6-5
CASTQNRGTDTQYF | TRBJ2-3 | TRBV7-9
CASAPGLADGGTQYF | TRBJ2-5 | TRBV9
CASSGLAGGGLKETQYF | TRBJ2-5 | TRBV25-1
CASSPGTSGRAGYEQYF | . | TRBV25-1
CASSLGLAGRADTQYF | TRBJ2-3 | TRBV5-1
CARSRDRGFGEQFF | TRBJ2-1 | TRBV2
CASSATMDNNYGYTF | TRBJ1-2 | TRBV9
CASSVSSSLTGELFF | TRBJ2-2 | TRBV9
CASSLTPSETQYF | TRBJ2-5 | TRBV5-1
CAIRDIEAGELFF | TRBJ2-2 | TRBV10-3
CASSPTGPSNSPLHF | TRBJ1-6 | TRBV27
CASSWTHRVPFSYNSPLHF | TRBJ1-6 | TRBV11-2
CAITETGNDYGYTF | TRBJ1-2 | TRBV10-3
CAISESGRGSNQPQHF | TRBJ1-5 | TRBV10-3
CASSISTSGEQFF | TRBJ2-1 | TRBV11-2
CASSKDRVSTDTQYF | TRBJ2-3 | TRBV19
CSGWVQGANEKLFF | TRBJ1-4 | TRBV29-1
CASSSNLGGPQHF | TRBJ1-5 | TRBV7-2